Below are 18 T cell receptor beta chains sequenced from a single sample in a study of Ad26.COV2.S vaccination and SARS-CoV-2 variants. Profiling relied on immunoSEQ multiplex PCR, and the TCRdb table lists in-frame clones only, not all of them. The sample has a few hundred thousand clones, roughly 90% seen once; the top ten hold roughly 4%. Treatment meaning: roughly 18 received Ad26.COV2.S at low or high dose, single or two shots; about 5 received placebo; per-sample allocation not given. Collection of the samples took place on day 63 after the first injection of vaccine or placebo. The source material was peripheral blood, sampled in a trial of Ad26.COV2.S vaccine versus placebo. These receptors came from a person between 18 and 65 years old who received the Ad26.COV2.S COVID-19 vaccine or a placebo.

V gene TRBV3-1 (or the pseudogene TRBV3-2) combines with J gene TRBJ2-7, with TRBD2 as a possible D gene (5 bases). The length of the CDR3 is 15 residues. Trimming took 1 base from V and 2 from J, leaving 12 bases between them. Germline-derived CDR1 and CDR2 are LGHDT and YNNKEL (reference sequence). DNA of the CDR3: TGTGCCAGCAGCCAAGGGACGGAGGTAGCCTACGAGCAGTACTTC. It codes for CASSQGTEVAYEQYF.

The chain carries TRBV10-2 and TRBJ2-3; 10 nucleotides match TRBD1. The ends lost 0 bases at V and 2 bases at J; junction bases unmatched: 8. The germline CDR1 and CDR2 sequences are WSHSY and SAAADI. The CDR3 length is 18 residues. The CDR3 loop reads CASSESGAGQGFTDTQYF. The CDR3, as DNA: TGCGCCAGCAGTGAGTCGGGGGCGGGACAGGGGTTCACAGATACGCAGTATTTT.

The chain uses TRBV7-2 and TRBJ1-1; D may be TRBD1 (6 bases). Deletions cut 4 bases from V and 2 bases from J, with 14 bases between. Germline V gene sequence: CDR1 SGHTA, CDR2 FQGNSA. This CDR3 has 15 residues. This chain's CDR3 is CASSSKDRRNTEAFF. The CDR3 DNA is TGTGCCAGCAGCTCCAAGGACAGACGCAACACTGAAGCTTTCTTT.

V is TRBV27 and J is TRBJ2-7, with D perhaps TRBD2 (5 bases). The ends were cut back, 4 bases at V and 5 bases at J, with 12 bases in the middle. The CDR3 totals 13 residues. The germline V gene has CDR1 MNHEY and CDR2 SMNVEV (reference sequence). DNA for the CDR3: TGTGCCAGCAGTTCGGGGATGCGCCACGAGCAGTACTTC. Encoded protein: CASSSGMRHEQYF.

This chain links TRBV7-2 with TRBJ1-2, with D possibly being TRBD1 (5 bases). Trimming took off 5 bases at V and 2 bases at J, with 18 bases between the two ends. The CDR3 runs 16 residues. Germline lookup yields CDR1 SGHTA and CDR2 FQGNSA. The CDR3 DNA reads TGTGCCAGCAGCGATAGAGGAAGGGGCACGAACTATGGCTACACCTTC. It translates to CASSDRGRGTNYGYTF.

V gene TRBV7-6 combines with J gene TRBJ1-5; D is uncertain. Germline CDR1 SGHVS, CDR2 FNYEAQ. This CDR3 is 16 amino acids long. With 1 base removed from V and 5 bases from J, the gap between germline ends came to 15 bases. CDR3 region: CASSLVLAEGDQPQHF. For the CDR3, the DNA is TGTGCCAGCAGCTTAGTCCTGGCCGAGGGAGATCAGCCCCAGCATTTT. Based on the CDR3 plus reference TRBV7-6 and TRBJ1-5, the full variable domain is GAGVSQSPRYKVTKRGQDVALRCDPISGHVSLYWYRQALGQGPEFLTYFNYEAQQDKSGLPNDRFSAERPEGSISTLTIQRTEQRDSAMYRCASSLVLAEGDQPQHFGDGTRLSIL.

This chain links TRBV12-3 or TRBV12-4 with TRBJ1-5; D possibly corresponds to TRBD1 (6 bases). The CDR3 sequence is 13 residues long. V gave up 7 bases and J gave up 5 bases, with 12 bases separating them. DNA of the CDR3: TGTGCCAGCACTAGGGGGGGTTATCAGCCCCAGCATTTT. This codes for CASTRGGYQPQHF.

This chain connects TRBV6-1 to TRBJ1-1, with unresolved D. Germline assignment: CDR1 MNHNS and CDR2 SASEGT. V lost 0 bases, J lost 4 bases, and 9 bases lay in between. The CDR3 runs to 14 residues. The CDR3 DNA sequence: TGTGCCAGCAGTGAAGCGTCCGCCTTCACTGAAGCTTTCTTT. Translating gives CASSEASAFTEAFF.

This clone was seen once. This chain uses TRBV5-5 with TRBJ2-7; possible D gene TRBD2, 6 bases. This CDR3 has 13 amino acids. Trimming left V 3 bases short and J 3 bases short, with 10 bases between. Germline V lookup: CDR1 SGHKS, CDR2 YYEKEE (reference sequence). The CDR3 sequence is CASSSRDFYEQYF. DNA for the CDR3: TGTGCCAGCAGCTCCCGGGACTTCTACGAGCAGTACTTC.

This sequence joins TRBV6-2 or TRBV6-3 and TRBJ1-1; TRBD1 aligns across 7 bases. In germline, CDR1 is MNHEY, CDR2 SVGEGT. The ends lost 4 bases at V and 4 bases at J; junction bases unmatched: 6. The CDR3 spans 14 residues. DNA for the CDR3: TGTGCCAGCAGTTCGTCGCCAGGGGGCACTGAAGCTTTCTTT. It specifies CASSSSPGGTEAFF.

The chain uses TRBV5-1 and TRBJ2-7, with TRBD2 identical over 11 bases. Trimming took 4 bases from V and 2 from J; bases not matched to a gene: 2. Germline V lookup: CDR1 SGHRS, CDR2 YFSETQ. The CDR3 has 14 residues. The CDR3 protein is CASSDSGGAYEQYF. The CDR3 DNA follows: TGCGCCAGCAGCGATAGCGGGGGGGCCTACGAGCAGTACTTC. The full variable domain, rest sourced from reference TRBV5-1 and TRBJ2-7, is KAGVTQTPRYLIKTRGQQVTLSCSPISGHRSVSWYQQTPGQGLQFLFEYFSETQRNKGNFPGRFSGRQFSNSRSEMNVSTLELGDSALYLCASSDSGGAYEQYFGPGTRLTVT.

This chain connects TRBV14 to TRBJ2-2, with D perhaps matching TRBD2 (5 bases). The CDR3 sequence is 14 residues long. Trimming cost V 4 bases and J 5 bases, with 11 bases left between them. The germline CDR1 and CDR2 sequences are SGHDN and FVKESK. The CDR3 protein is CASSPTTGTGELFF. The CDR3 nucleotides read TGTGCCAGCAGCCCCACGACGGGAACCGGGGAGCTGTTTTTT.

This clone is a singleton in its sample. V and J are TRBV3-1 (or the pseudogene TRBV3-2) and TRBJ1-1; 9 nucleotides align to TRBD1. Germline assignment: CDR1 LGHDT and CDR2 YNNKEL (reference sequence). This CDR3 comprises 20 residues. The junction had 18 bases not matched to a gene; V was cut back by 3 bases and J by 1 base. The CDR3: CASSQAGTGRYMGPNTEAFF. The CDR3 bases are TGTGCCAGCAGCCAGGCCGGGACAGGGCGATACATGGGCCCGAACACTGAAGCTTTCTTT.

The DNA for the CDR3 is TGTGCCAGCAGCTGGGACAGGGCGAGCTCCTACGAGCAGTACTTC. It encodes CASSWDRASSYEQYF. The chain joins TRBV7-9 to TRBJ2-7; TRBD1 aligns across 9 bases. CDR1 and CDR2 (germline): SEHNR, FQNEAQ (reference sequence). Trimming removed 4 bases from V and 0 bases from J; junction bases left unmatched: 4. The CDR3 extends over 15 amino acids.

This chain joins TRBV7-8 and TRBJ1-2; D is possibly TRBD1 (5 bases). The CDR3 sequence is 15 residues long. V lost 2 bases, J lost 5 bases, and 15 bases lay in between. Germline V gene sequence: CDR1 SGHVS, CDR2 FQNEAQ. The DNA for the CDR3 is TGTGCCAGCAGCTTATGGGAAACAGGTTATTATGGCTACACCTTC. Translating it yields CASSLWETGYYGYTF.

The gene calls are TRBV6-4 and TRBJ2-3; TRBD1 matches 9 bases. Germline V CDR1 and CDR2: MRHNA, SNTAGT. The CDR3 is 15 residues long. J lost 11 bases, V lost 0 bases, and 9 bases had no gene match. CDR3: CASSDSSGTGSGQYF. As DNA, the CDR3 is TGTGCCAGCAGTGACTCGTCCGGGACAGGGAGCGGGCAGTATTTT.

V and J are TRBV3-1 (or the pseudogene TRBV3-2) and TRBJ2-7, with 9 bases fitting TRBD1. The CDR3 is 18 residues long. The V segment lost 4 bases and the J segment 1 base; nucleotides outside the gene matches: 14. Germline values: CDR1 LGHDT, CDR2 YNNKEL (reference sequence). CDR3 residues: CASSPFGGTGFFSYEQYF. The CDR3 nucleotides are TGTGCCAGCAGCCCCTTCGGGGGGACAGGGTTTTTTTCCTACGAGCAGTACTTC.

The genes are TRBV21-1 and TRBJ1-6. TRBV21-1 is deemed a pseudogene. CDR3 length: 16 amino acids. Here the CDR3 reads CASSKAGETATSPLHF. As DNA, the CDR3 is TGTGCCAGCAGCAAGGCGGGCGAGACAGCTACATCACCCCTCCACTTT.